A single sample gave rise to the 7 T cell receptor beta chains below, sequenced in a study of vaccination effects on CD4 cells after COVID-19. Researchers isolated CD4+ T cells once around 11 days of culture had elapsed. Two doses of BNT162b2 or mRNA-1273 vaccine were administered to participants. Their antigens are not known. Assay: immunoSEQ multiplex PCR; the TCRdb copy retains only in-frame clones and omits some. The sample carries about 73,000 clones, around 70% recorded once. The sample consisted of CD4+ T cells from PBMCs cultured without peptide, taken after COVID-19 vaccination. The source of these receptors is a human donor who received a COVID-19 vaccine.

V usage is TRBV5-4 and J usage is TRBJ2-7, with TRBD1 identical over 10 bases. The trim removed 3 bases at V and 5 bases at J, leaving 2 bases unmatched. Germline V gene data show CDR1 as SGHNT and CDR2 as YYREEE (reference sequence). The CDR3 loop spans 13 amino acids. Here the CDR3 DNA reads TGTGCCAGCAGCTGGGGACAGGGGAACGAGCAGTACGTC. Residues: CASSWGQGNEQYV.

The chain links TRBV6-4 to TRBJ2-7; 9 bases are shared with TRBD1. The CDR3 runs to 16 residues. J gave up 3 bases and V 4 bases, and 10 bases lay outside the gene matches. Germline CDR1 MRHNA, CDR2 SNTAGT. CDR3 in amino acids: CASSAPAATGGYEQYV. The CDR3 nucleotides read TGTGCCAGCAGTGCCCCTGCGGCGACAGGGGGCTACGAGCAGTACGTC.

The chain employs TRBV7-3 and TRBJ2-3; 10 positions match TRBD2. The V and J ends lost 4 bases and 0 bases, in that order; junction bases with no gene match: 7. CDR3 length: 17 amino acids. CDR1 and CDR2 from the germline V gene are SGHTA and FQGTGA. CDR3 loop: CASSSSGGGPSTDTQYF. The CDR3 DNA sequence: TGTGCCAGCAGCTCGAGCGGGGGGGGCCCTAGCACAGATACGCAGTATTTT. Full variable domain (rest looked up from reference TRBV7-3 and TRBJ2-3): GAGVSQTPSNKVTEKGKYVELRCDPISGHTALYWYRQSLGQGPEFLIYFQGTGAADDSGLPNDRFFAVRPEGSVSTLKIQRTERGDSAVYLCASSSSGGGPSTDTQYFGPGTRLTVL.

This clone was recorded only once. The rearrangement joins TRBV6-5 to TRBJ2-3, with TRBD1 as a possible D gene (5 bases). This CDR3 has 15 residues. V lost 8 bases, J lost 1 base, and 16 bases lay in between. Looked up from germline, CDR1 is MNHEY and CDR2 is SVGAGI. The CDR3 nucleotides are TGTGCCAGCTCTTACCAGGGTTGGGGCACAGATACGCAGTATTTT. Protein product: CASSYQGWGTDTQYF.

CDR3 in amino acids: CASSDEFRGAGELFF. The CDR3 DNA reads as TGTGCCAGCAGTGATGAGTTTCGAGGGGCCGGGGAGCTGTTTTTT. V usage is TRBV6-1 and J usage is TRBJ2-2; possibly TRBD1 or TRBD2 for D (5 bases each). V dropped 3 bases and J dropped 6 bases, with 14 bases sitting between them. CDR1 and CDR2 from the germline V gene are MNHNS and SASEGT. The CDR3 is 15 residues long.

The CDR3, as DNA: TGTGCCAGCAGAACCGGGGTCGACGGCTCACCCCTCCACTTT. Its protein is CASRTGVDGSPLHF. V and J are TRBV6-4 and TRBJ1-6; D gene unclear. The CDR3 is made up of 14 amino acids. V shed 6 bases and J shed 10 bases, with 16 bases lying between them. Germline V gene sequence: CDR1 MRHNA, CDR2 SNTAGT.

V gene TRBV29-1 combines with J gene TRBJ1-4; a weak D match, TRBD1 (5 bases). Germline V lookup: CDR1 SQVTM, CDR2 ANQGSEA. CDR3 length: 16 residues. CDR3 loop: CRETPRDVWTNEKLFF. The CDR3 DNA follows: TGCAGAGAAACACCCAGGGACGTTTGGACTAATGAAAAACTGTTTTTT. The variable domain in full, completed from reference TRBV29-1 and TRBJ1-4, reads SAVISQKPSRDICQRGTSLTIQCQVDSQVTMMFWYRQQPGQSLTLIATANQGSEATYESGFVIDKFPISRPNLTFSTLTVSNMSPEDSSIYLCRETPRDVWTNEKLFFGSGTQLSVL.